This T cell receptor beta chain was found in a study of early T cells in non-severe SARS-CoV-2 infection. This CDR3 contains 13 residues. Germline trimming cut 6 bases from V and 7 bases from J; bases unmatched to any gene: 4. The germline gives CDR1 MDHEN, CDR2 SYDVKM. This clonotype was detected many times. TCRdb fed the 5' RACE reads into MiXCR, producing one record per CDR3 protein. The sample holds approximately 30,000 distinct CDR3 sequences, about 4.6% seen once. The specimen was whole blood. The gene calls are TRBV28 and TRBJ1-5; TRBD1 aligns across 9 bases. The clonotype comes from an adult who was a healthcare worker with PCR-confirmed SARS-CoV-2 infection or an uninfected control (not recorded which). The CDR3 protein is CASSLQGAQPQHF. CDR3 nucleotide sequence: TGTGCCAGCAGCCTACAGGGGGCCCAGCCCCAGCATTTT. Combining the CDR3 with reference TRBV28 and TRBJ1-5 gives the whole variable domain DVKVTQSSRYLVKRTGEKVFLECVQDMDHENMFWYRQDPGLGLRLIYFSYDVKMKEKGDIPEGYSVSREKKERFSLILESASTNQTSMYLCASSLQGAQPQHFGDGTRLSIL.